Following are 25 T cell receptor beta chains from one sample sequenced in a study of blood T cell repertoires in COVID-19. TCRdb's copy holds only in-frame clones and misses some; the assay was immunoSEQ multiplex PCR. The sample holds some 120,000 clones, approximately 81% seen once. The sample was peripheral blood. Receptors originate from a woman under 40 who had recovered from COVID-19.

The V call is TRBV2, the J call TRBJ2-2, with 10 bases matching TRBD2. V trimming: 4 bases; J trimming: 6 bases; junction bases outside the gene matches: 11. This CDR3 spans 17 amino acids. The V gene's germline CDR1 is SNHLY and CDR2 FYNNEI. This CDR3 is CASSGLLAGVTAGELFF. The CDR3 DNA follows: TGTGCCAGCAGTGGGTTGCTAGCGGGAGTTACGGCCGGGGAGCTGTTTTTT.

V is TRBV15 and J is TRBJ2-3; D might be TRBD1 (5 bases). Germline lookup yields CDR1 LNHNV and CDR2 YYDKDF (reference sequence). The CDR3 runs 15 residues. V was shortened by 1 base and J by 1 base, with 9 bases between the two germline ends. The CDR3 here is CATSRGEGGTDTQYF. The CDR3 nucleotides are TGTGCCACCAGCAGAGGAGAAGGGGGCACAGATACGCAGTATTTT.

The chain joins TRBV29-1 to TRBJ2-5; 11 nucleotides match TRBD2. The CDR3 consists of 16 residues. Looked up from germline, CDR1 is SQVTM and CDR2 is ANQGSEA. The ends lost 3 bases at V and 4 bases at J; junction bases unmatched: 10. The CDR3 nucleotides read TGCAGCGTTGATGGACTAGCGGGTCATAGGGGAGAGACCCAGTACTTC. Translating it yields CSVDGLAGHRGETQYF.

This sequence joins TRBV5-4 and TRBJ2-1; 9 nucleotides align to TRBD1. The V and J ends lost 4 bases and 4 bases, in that order; junction bases with no gene match: 6. Germline V gives CDR1 SGHNT, CDR2 YYREEE (reference sequence). The CDR3 extends over 15 amino acids. Here the CDR3 reads CASSARDRVYNEQFF. For the CDR3, the DNA is TGTGCCAGCAGCGCGAGGGACAGGGTTTACAATGAGCAGTTCTTC.

The rearrangement joins TRBV27 to TRBJ1-5; D unclear. Germline V gene data show CDR1 as MNHEY and CDR2 as SMNVEV (reference sequence). CDR3 length: 15 amino acids. V lost 3 bases, J lost 3 bases, and 12 bases lay in between. This CDR3 reads CASSFGGGFNQPQHF. DNA for the CDR3: TGTGCCAGCAGTTTCGGTGGCGGATTCAATCAGCCCCAGCATTTT.

This chain joins TRBV27 and TRBJ1-1; no clear D gene. This CDR3 comprises 14 residues. Trimming removed 6 bases at V and 2 bases at J, with 13 bases between. Germline V CDR1 and CDR2: MNHEY, SMNVEV (reference sequence). CDR3 DNA: TGTGCCAGCAGGTTTTATGGAGGTAACACTGAAGCTTTCTTT. Amino acid sequence: CASRFYGGNTEAFF.

The J gene is TRBJ2-1, the V gene TRBV7-8; 8 nucleotides match TRBD2. Unmatched junction bases numbered 12, after V lost 5 bases and J lost 6 bases. The CDR3 has 16 residues. CDR1 is SGHVS, CDR2 FQNEAQ, per germline. The CDR3 here is CASSPFSSGPLNEQFF. The CDR3 nucleotides read TGTGCCAGCAGCCCGTTTTCTAGCGGGCCCCTCAATGAGCAGTTCTTC.

Only a few counts were recorded for this clone. The rearrangement links TRBV7-9 to TRBJ1-1, with D unclear. The CDR3 runs to 15 residues. Per germline, CDR1 SEHNR and CDR2 FQNEAQ (reference sequence). The ends were cut back, 2 bases at V and 0 bases at J, with 10 bases in the middle. CDR3: CASSLSESMNTEAFF. The CDR3, as DNA: TGTGCCAGCAGCTTATCTGAAAGCATGAACACTGAAGCTTTCTTT.

The genes are TRBV5-8 and TRBJ2-7, with a possible D match to TRBD2 (7 bases). Germline assignment: CDR1 SGHTS and CDR2 YDEGEE. V was trimmed by 4 bases and J by 1 base, leaving 18 bases between them. The CDR3 has 16 amino acids. DNA for the CDR3: TGTGCCAGCAGCCCACCGGGGGGCCGAAGGTCCTACGAGCAGTACTTC. Translation: CASSPPGGRRSYEQYF.

The chain employs TRBV5-5 and TRBJ1-3, with D perhaps matching TRBD1 (5 bases). This CDR3 has 16 residues. Deletions cut 4 bases from V and 2 bases from J, with 16 bases between. Per the germline V gene, CDR1 is SGHKS and CDR2 is YYEKEE (reference sequence). In nucleotides, the CDR3 is TGTGCCAGCAGCCCCCCGGGAGGCAGGGCTGGAAACACCATATATTTT. It is translated as CASSPPGGRAGNTIYF.

The rearrangement joins TRBV7-2 to TRBJ2-7, with a possible D match to TRBD1 (5 bases). The CDR3 is made up of 13 amino acids. Germline V gene lookup returns CDR1 SGHTA and CDR2 FQGNSA. Trimming removed 8 bases at V and 0 bases at J, with 11 bases between. The CDR3 here is CASGAVNSYEQYF. CDR3 nucleotides: TGTGCCAGCGGGGCGGTGAACTCCTACGAGCAGTACTTC. Looking up the rest from reference TRBV7-2 and TRBJ2-7 gives the full variable domain: GAGVSQSPSNKVTEKGKDVELRCDPISGHTALYWYRQSLGQGLEFLIYFQGNSAPDKSGLPSDRFSAERTGGSVSTLTIQRTQQEDSAVYLCASGAVNSYEQYFGPGTRLTVT.

This sequence joins TRBV9 and TRBJ2-3; 9 positions agree with TRBD2. V lost 2 bases, J lost 6 bases, and 10 bases stayed unmatched. Germline values: CDR1 SGDLS, CDR2 YYNGEE. The CDR3 covers 16 residues. CDR3 in amino acids: CASSVSGGGRIDTQYF. CDR3 in DNA: TGTGCCAGCAGCGTTAGCGGGGGAGGTCGGATTGATACGCAGTATTTT.

The chain couples TRBV25-1 to TRBJ2-5; 8 nucleotides align to TRBD1. J lost 6 bases, V lost 6 bases, and 6 bases had no gene match. In germline, CDR1 is MGHDK, CDR2 SYGVNS. This CDR3 contains 13 residues. The CDR3 DNA follows: TGTGCCAGCAGCCTGGACAGGGTAAAGACCCAGTACTTC. Protein product: CASSLDRVKTQYF. The whole variable domain, remainder taken from reference TRBV25-1 and TRBJ2-5, is EADIYQTPRYLVIGTGKKITLECSQTMGHDKMYWYQQDPGMELHLIHYSYGVNSTEKGDLSSESTVSRIRTEHFPLTLESARPSHTSQYLCASSLDRVKTQYFGPGTRLLVL.

The chain employs TRBV5-5 and TRBJ1-3; D possibly corresponds to TRBD1 (5 bases). From germline, CDR1 is SGHKS and CDR2 YYEKEE (reference sequence). V was cut by 2 bases and J by 2 bases, with 8 bases left in between. CDR3 length: 14 amino acids. CDR3 region: CASSFPGPGNTIYF. The CDR3 nucleotides read TGTGCCAGCAGCTTCCCAGGGCCTGGAAACACCATATATTTT.

The chain is built from TRBV5-1 and TRBJ2-2; 8 nucleotides match TRBD1. With 3 bases clipped from V and 4 bases from J, the junction kept 8 bases outside the gene matches. The CDR3 has 16 residues. Germline V CDR1 and CDR2: SGHRS, YFSETQ. CDR3 sequence (DNA): TGCGCCAGCAGCTCCCGGACAGGGTCGGGCACCGGGGAGCTGTTTTTT. Protein sequence: CASSSRTGSGTGELFF.

Of note for this clone: This specimen includes other DNA sequences encoding the same CDR3. The chain recombines TRBV3-1 (or the pseudogene TRBV3-2) with TRBJ1-1; D gene unclear. Trimming removed 4 bases from V and 5 bases from J, with 8 bases in between. This CDR3 has 12 residues. CDR1 LGHDT and CDR2 YNNKEL come from the germline V gene (reference sequence). CDR3 sequence reads: CASSPRGTEAFF. In nucleotides, the CDR3 is TGTGCCAGCAGCCCACGCGGGACTGAAGCTTTCTTT.

The chain is built from TRBV5-1 and TRBJ2-4; D uncertain. Trimming shortened V by 2 bases and J by 8 bases, and 11 bases separated the two germline ends. Germline-derived CDR1 and CDR2 are SGHRS and YFSETQ. There are 13 residues in the CDR3. The CDR3 DNA follows: TGCGCCAGCAGCTTCCGGGTTAGTGACATTCAGTACTTC. It translates to CASSFRVSDIQYF.

This sequence joins TRBV7-6 and TRBJ2-7, with TRBD2 matching 15 bases. Unmatched junction bases numbered 10, after V lost 1 base and J lost 0 bases. The length of the CDR3 is 20 residues. The germline gives CDR1 SGHVS, CDR2 FNYEAQ. CDR3 DNA: TGTGCCAGCAGCTTAGAACCGGGACTAGCGGGGGGAGGGAGCTCCTACGAGCAGTACTTC. As protein: CASSLEPGLAGGGSSYEQYF.

The chain links TRBV19 to TRBJ1-5; no firm D call. The CDR3 consists of 13 residues. Trimming left V 3 bases short and J 0 bases short, with 3 bases between. Germline V gene sequence: CDR1 LNHDA, CDR2 SQIVND (reference sequence). The CDR3 DNA follows: TGTGCCAGTAGTATCTCTAGCAATCAGCCCCAGCATTTT. Protein: CASSISSNQPQHF.

This sequence joins TRBV29-1 and TRBJ1-1; D call uncertain. The germline V gene has CDR1 SQVTM and CDR2 ANQGSEA. Deletions cut 4 bases from V and 0 bases from J, with 9 bases between. The CDR3 is made up of 13 amino acids. This CDR3 is CSVGTGLNTEAFF. CDR3 DNA: TGCAGCGTTGGGACGGGATTGAACACTGAAGCTTTCTTT.

This chain uses TRBV28 with TRBJ1-3; 9 bases align to TRBD1. The CDR3 length is 14 residues. After removal of 7 bases from V and 4 bases from J, the junction contained 5 bases not matched to a gene. The germline gives CDR1 MDHEN, CDR2 SYDVKM. CDR3 protein: CASTTGGAGNTIYF. CDR3 sequence (DNA): TGTGCCAGCACCACAGGGGGCGCCGGAAACACCATATATTTT.

This clone was recorded once. The chain recombines TRBV12-3 or TRBV12-4 with TRBJ2-5; 7 positions agree with TRBD2. This CDR3 is 13 amino acids long. Unmatched junction bases numbered 3, after V lost 3 bases and J lost 5 bases. CDR3 bases: TGTGCCAGCAGTTTTCGGGAGGTTGAGACCCAGTACTTC. This translates into CASSFREVETQYF.

This clone was counted a single time. This chain connects TRBV5-1 to TRBJ1-4, with 9 bases aligning to TRBD1. Germline CDR1 is SGHRS and CDR2 is YFSETQ. This CDR3 contains 15 residues. With 0 bases clipped from V and 6 bases from J, the junction kept 3 bases outside the gene matches. CDR3 residues: CASSLAWDRDEKLFF. CDR3 nucleotides: TGCGCCAGCAGCTTGGCCTGGGACAGGGATGAAAAACTGTTTTTT.

The J gene is TRBJ1-1, the V gene TRBV3-1 (or the pseudogene TRBV3-2), with TRBD1 matching 9 bases. J gave up 11 bases and V 1 base, and 11 bases lay outside the gene matches. The CDR3 has 15 residues. Germline CDR1 and CDR2: LGHDT and YNNKEL (reference sequence). CDR3 loop: CASSQVWDETGGAFF. CDR3 DNA: TGTGCCAGCAGCCAAGTTTGGGACGAGACAGGGGGGGCTTTCTTT.

This rearrangement joins TRBV5-5 to TRBJ2-7; TRBD1 might be the D (5 bases). The CDR3 has 15 residues. V lost 4 bases and J 4 bases, leaving 18 bases between the germline ends. The germline V gene has CDR1 SGHKS and CDR2 YYEKEE (reference sequence). CDR3 sequence reads: CASSTPDSTFYEQYF. CDR3 nucleotides: TGTGCCAGCAGCACCCCCGACAGCACTTTTTACGAGCAGTACTTC.